This T cell receptor (beta chain) was captured by sequencing in a study of CD8 T cells in ankylosing spondylitis. Via MiXCR, TCRdb re-called the 5' RACE reads, giving one row per CDR3 protein. The sample carries approximately 520,000 distinct CDR3 sequences, approximately 5% recorded once. Study-wide points: What appeared characteristic of ankylosing spondylitis blood was a TCR beta motif of several highly homologous variants.

The germline V and J ends were trimmed by 8 bases and 7 bases, with 11 bases remaining between them. Germline lookup yields CDR1 MNHEY and CDR2 SVGEGT. The CDR3 runs 12 residues. This clonotype came up many times. Antigen: not known. The V call is TRBV6-2 or TRBV6-3, the J call TRBJ1-4; D possibly corresponds to TRBD1 (6 bases). Source material: blood, either unsorted or a sorted T cell fraction (not recorded which). This clonotype was sampled from a male donor with ankylosing spondylitis. The CDR3 region is CASGLRGEKLFF. Here the CDR3 DNA reads TGTGCCAGCGGGCTCAGGGGTGAAAAACTGTTTTTT.